The 4 T cell receptor beta chains in this list originate from one sample, sequenced in a study of cytomegalovirus exposure and HLA in healthy donors. Use of 60 Vbeta and 13 Jbeta primers characterized the PCR. The repertoire was sequenced with immunoSEQ multiplex PCR; TCRdb's copy has only in-frame clones and lacks some. The table has 200,000 to 300,000 clones, roughly four fifths seen once. The sequenced sample consisted of PBMCs. These receptor sequences come from a woman in her thirties or forties in good health and CMV-seropositive.

The rearrangement joins TRBV2 to TRBJ2-7; TRBD2 might be the D (6 bases). The germline gives CDR1 SNHLY, CDR2 FYNNEI. CDR3 length: 15 residues. V was clipped by 1 base and J by 6 bases, with 16 bases between them. The CDR3 nucleotides read TGTGCCAGCAGTGAAGGCGGGACGGGAGCCGGCGAGCAGTACTTC. Encoded protein: CASSEGGTGAGEQYF.

Concerning this clone: Compared with germline, one end of the junction differs, possibly owing to a read error. The CDR3 is CSSSLFGSGSNEQYF. The CDR3 bases are TGTTCCAGCAGCTTATTTGGGAGCGGGAGCAACGAGCAGTACTTC. V gene TRBV7-9 combines with J gene TRBJ2-5, with TRBD2 matching over 8 bases. The tail of the sequence fits TRBJ2-7 better, so the J call may be wrong. The germline CDR1 and CDR2 sequences are SEHNR and FQNEAQ (reference sequence). The CDR3 is 15 amino acids.

CDR3 amino acids: CASSQDQALNTEAFF. The CDR3 DNA reads as TGTGCCAGCTCGCAGGATCAGGCCTTGAACACTGAAGCTTTCTTT. J is TRBJ1-1 and V is TRBV18; D is unresolved. The V gene lost 6 bases and the J gene lost 0 bases, with 14 bases spanning the gap. This CDR3 region has 15 residues. CDR1 and CDR2 (germline): KGHSH, LQKENI.

V gene TRBV5-1 combines with J gene TRBJ1-2; TRBD1 matches at 8 bases. The CDR3 spans 15 residues. V dropped 0 bases and J dropped 5; count of bases not matched to a gene: 6. Germline V gives CDR1 SGHRS, CDR2 YFSETQ. The CDR3 sequence is CASSLDAGGRYGYTF. DNA for the CDR3: TGCGCCAGCAGCTTGGACGCAGGGGGCAGGTATGGCTACACCTTC.